This is a list of T cell receptor beta chains from one sample in a study of blood T cell repertoires in COVID-19. Sequenced by immunoSEQ multiplex PCR; TCRdb stores in-frame clones only, minus some. The profile shows 250,000 to 350,000 clones, 89% of them singletons. The sequencing input was peripheral blood. The origin of the receptors is a woman between 55 and 75 years old with acute or convalescent COVID-19. The CDR3 runs from the conserved cysteine through the conserved F or W. A D gene is named only where the DNA matches it firmly. A clone size is listed for some rows: how often the clone was seen (once, few, many), or a class if it is expanded.

d_call	j_call	v_call	clone_size	cdr3_nt	cdr3_aa
TRBD1	TRBJ1-6	TRBV5-8	once	TGTGCCAGCAGCCGAATCAGGACAGGGGTGGTTTATTCACCCCTCCACTTT	CASSRIRTGVVYSPLHF
TRBD2	TRBJ2-7	TRBV4-3	.	TGCGCCAGCAGCCAAGATTTGACTAGCGGATACGAGCAGTACTTC	CASSQDLTSGYEQYF
.	TRBJ1-1	TRBV10-3	.	TGTGCCATCAACGAAGGGGTGAACACTGAAGCTTTCTTT	CAINEGVNTEAFF
TRBD2	TRBJ2-2	TRBV7-8	.	TGTGCCAGCAGCCCCGGGAGGATCGCCGGGGAGCTGTTTTTT	CASSPGRIAGELFF
.	TRBJ1-1	TRBV27	.	TGTGCCAGTTCATTCCAGGGCGTGAGCACTGAAGCTTTCTTT	CASSFQGVSTEAFF
TRBD1	TRBJ1-4	TRBV5-1	.	TGCGCCAGCAGCTTAGAACAGGGGTACGAAAAACTGTTTTTT	CASSLEQGYEKLFF
.	TRBJ2-1	TRBV4-3	.	TGCGCCAGCAGCCAAGAGCATAGGACCCTAGCATCTGAGCAGTTCTTC	CASSQEHRTLASEQFF
.	TRBJ1-3	TRBV6-2/TRBV6-3	once	TGTGCCAGCAGTTCCCGGATAACGATCGGGAGGGCTGGAAACACCATATATTTT	CASSSRITIGRAGNTIYF
TRBD2	TRBJ2-5	TRBV10-3	.	TGTGCCATCACAGCGGGAACTCAAGAGACCCAGTACTTC	CAITAGTQETQYF
TRBD2	TRBJ2-1	TRBV28	.	TGTGCCAGCAGTTTCGTAGCGGGACTAAGCAATGAGCAGTTCTTC	CASSFVAGLSNEQFF
TRBD2	TRBJ2-7	TRBV5-1	.	TGCGCCAGCAGCTTGGGGACTAGCGGGGTGATCTCCTACGAGCAGTACTTC	CASSLGTSGVISYEQYF
.	TRBJ2-6	TRBV9	.	TGTGCCAGCAGCGTAGTTTCCAGATCCTCTGGGGCCAACGTCCTGACTTTC	CASSVVSRSSGANVLTF
.	TRBJ1-4	TRBV29-1	.	TGCAGCGTCGGGGGGGAAAAACTGTTTTTT	CSVGGEKLFF
.	TRBJ1-2	TRBV21-1	.	TGTGCCAGCAGCACGGCACTAAACTATGGCTACACCTTC	CASSTALNYGYTF
.	TRBJ2-7	TRBV3-1/TRBV3-2	.	TGTGCCAGCAGCCAAGATGGACTTAGGTACGAGCAGTACTTC	CASSQDGLRYEQYF
.	TRBJ2-1	TRBV7-3	.	TGTGCCAGCAGCTTAGGAGTGGTCTCCTACAATGAGCAGTTCTTC	CASSLGVVSYNEQFF
.	TRBJ2-1	TRBV28	.	TGTGCCAGCAGTCAACAGGGTACCTACAATGAGCAGTTCTTC	CASSQQGTYNEQFF